One and the same sample provided the 8 T cell receptor beta chains below, sequenced in a study of cytomegalovirus exposure and HLA in healthy donors. PCR involved 60 Vbeta and 13 Jbeta primers. The protocol was immunoSEQ multiplex PCR, while the TCRdb copy is restricted to in-frame clones and leaves out a portion. The data contain 130,000 to 150,000 clones, approximately 80% of them singletons. Material: PBMCs. These TCRs come from a woman younger than 35 in good health and CMV-seropositive.

This clone was counted only a few times. The chain joins TRBV21-1 to TRBJ1-1; the DNA was not compared with TRBD1, the D call given in the table. TRBV21-1 is recorded as a pseudogene. This CDR3 has 12 residues. The CDR3 sequence is CASRTQNTEAFF. CDR3 bases: TGTGCCAGCAGAACACAGAACACTGAAGCTTTCTTT.

The V call is TRBV6-5, the J call TRBJ1-2; the D is unclear. V was clipped by 6 bases and J by 0 bases, with 8 bases between them. The CDR3 is 13 residues long. Germline loops: CDR1 MNHEY, CDR2 SVGAGI. The CDR3 region has the DNA TGTGCCAGCAGATTCCAGACTAACTATGGCTACACCTTC. Translated: CASRFQTNYGYTF.

This clone was observed a handful of times. The rearrangement links TRBV7-9 to TRBJ1-5; 7 nucleotides agree with TRBD1. Germline V gene lookup returns CDR1 SEHNR and CDR2 FQNEAQ (reference sequence). V shed 8 bases and J 0 bases; nucleotides not matched to a gene: 7. This CDR3 is 15 amino acids long. CDR3 protein: CASGGTAISNQPQHF. CDR3 DNA sequence: TGTGCCAGCGGAGGGACAGCTATTAGCAATCAGCCCCAGCATTTT.

The chain combines TRBV27 with TRBJ1-6; D gene uncertain. Trimming pared 2 bases from V and 0 bases from J, leaving 8 bases between. Germline V gene lookup returns CDR1 MNHEY and CDR2 SMNVEV (reference sequence). This CDR3 comprises 16 residues. The CDR3 reads CASSLIKSSYNSPLHF. The CDR3 DNA reads as TGTGCCAGCAGTTTAATCAAGAGCTCCTATAATTCACCCCTCCACTTT.

This rearrangement joins TRBV5-4 to TRBJ1-1; the D is unclear. V was pared by 6 bases and J by 3 bases, with 12 bases between. This CDR3 is built from 13 residues. Germline loops: CDR1 SGHNT, CDR2 YYREEE (reference sequence). In DNA form, the CDR3 reads TGTGCCAGCACATCGGGGTGGGACACTGAAGCTTTCTTT. It yields the protein CASTSGWDTEAFF.

This chain uses TRBV6-5 with TRBJ2-2; perhaps TRBD2 as D (7 bases). V lost 6 bases to trimming and J lost 6 bases, with 17 bases between them. The CDR3 is made up of 15 amino acids. Per the germline V gene, CDR1 is MNHEY and CDR2 is SVGAGI. The CDR3 reads CASSPGGGASGELFF. CDR3 DNA sequence: TGTGCCAGCAGCCCTGGCGGGGGCGCTTCCGGGGAGCTGTTTTTT.

The genes are TRBV2 and TRBJ2-3; 12 bases are shared with TRBD2. The CDR3 contains 14 residues. CDR1 is SNHLY, CDR2 FYNNEI, per germline. The V and J ends lost 6 bases and 4 bases, in that order; junction bases with no gene match: 2. The DNA for the CDR3 is TGTGCCAGCAGAAGACTAGCGGGGGCAGATACGCAGTATTTT. This sequence encodes CASRRLAGADTQYF.

The chain links TRBV30 to TRBJ2-3; D unclear. Germline CDR1 and CDR2: GTSNPN and SVGIG (reference sequence). The CDR3 runs to 11 residues. The V end lost 1 base, the J end lost 6 bases, and 5 bases lay between the germline ends. This chain's CDR3 is CAWSGSDTQYF. CDR3 DNA sequence: TGTGCCTGGAGTGGTTCGGATACGCAGTATTTT.